This T cell receptor (beta chain) was recovered during a study of monozygotic twins with inflammatory bowel disease. TCRdb derives one entry per CDR3 protein from the 5' RACE reads, leaving out DNA. The sample table includes over 150,000 distinct CDR3 sequences. Details on this clonotype: Its matching antigen is unknown.

Whole blood supplied total RNA, and T cells were not sorted. CDR3 length: 13 amino acids. Germline CDR1 reads LGHDT; CDR2 reads YNNKEL (reference sequence). Study-level points and caveats: TCRbeta inverse Simpson diversity was decreased in IBD patients versus healthy co-twins. Data gave no support to a single strong signal or clonotype associated with IBD. Versus healthy twins, IBD patients showed fewer clonotypes shared with others, especially with disease activity.

This rearrangement joins TRBV3-1 to TRBJ2-3. The sequence derives from a human donor with ulcerative colitis or Crohn's disease, or a healthy co-twin of an affected twin (not recorded which). Sample: blood. This CDR3 is CASSFDSTDTQYF.